The 20 T cell receptor beta chains presented below share a single source sample, sequenced in a study of T-cell reconstitution after alpha-beta-depleted transplantation in children (TCRdb year 2016). Library preparation was by PCR. The sequencer listed for this sample is Illumina HiSeq 2500. TCR library preparation used molecular barcoding, with unique molecular identifiers applied to normalize quantification of the TCRbeta repertoire. TCRdb itself trimmed the public reads at Q25 with fastp, ran MiXCR and retained productive beta chains. Entries are consolidated by CDR3 protein sequence, retaining the most common genes and DNA. This sample holds approximately 590,000 distinct CDR3 sequences; under 12% were observed only once. About 4.3% of the sample is in the top ten clones. This material consisted of PBMCs from the stem cell graft donor, taken from the stem cell graft. The receptors come from a human donor who donated a stem cell graft to a child with acute myeloid leukemia.

This clonotype was observed at least ten times. The CDR3 DNA sequence: TGTGCCAGCAGCCGACTAGCGGGATTACAAGAGACCCAGTACTTC. It is translated as CASSRLAGLQETQYF. The chain carries TRBV11-2 and TRBJ2-5; 11 nucleotides match TRBD2. The CDR3 has 15 amino acids. The germline CDR1 and CDR2 sequences are SGHAT and FQNNGV. The junction had 4 bases not matched to a gene; V was cut back by 5 bases and J by 2 bases.

This clonotype was found many times. J is TRBJ1-1 and V is TRBV9, with a weak D call TRBD1 (6 bases). The CDR3 is 14 amino acids. CDR1 is SGDLS and CDR2 is YYNGEE in the germline V gene. V dropped 0 bases and J dropped 5 bases, with 11 bases sitting between them. This CDR3 is CASSVGGTGTEAFF. The CDR3 DNA reads as TGTGCCAGCAGCGTAGGCGGAACAGGGACTGAAGCTTTCTTT.

V and J are TRBV7-2 and TRBJ2-3; 10 bases are a match to TRBD1. The junction had 6 bases not matched to a gene; V was cut back by 5 bases and J by 1 base. In germline, CDR1 is SGHTA, CDR2 FQGNSA. The CDR3 runs to 16 residues. The CDR3 protein is CASSLYGTGGTDTQYF. The CDR3 nucleotides read TGTGCCAGCAGCCTCTACGGGACAGGGGGCACAGATACGCAGTATTTT.

This clonotype was seen more than once but under ten times. The gene calls are TRBV7-9 and TRBJ2-1, with D unclear. V was clipped by 5 bases and J by 4 bases, with 15 bases between them. The CDR3 consists of 15 residues. CDR1 is SEHNR and CDR2 is FQNEAQ in the germline V gene (reference sequence). CDR3 sequence: CASSLYGVGYNEQFF. The CDR3 DNA reads TGTGCCAGCAGCCTATACGGAGTGGGGTACAATGAGCAGTTCTTC.

This clonotype has just a few counts. Lacking the conserved final phenylalanine or tryptophan, this CDR3 likely reflects a read error. Because the CDR3's place on the DNA is in doubt, the DNA is left out and the CDR3 is given as listed by TCRdb. This chain uses TRBV4-3 with TRBJ2-7; TRBD1 was called by the table and not checked on the DNA. The CDR3 is 11 amino acids in total, end residues counted. Per the germline V gene, CDR1 is LGHNA and CDR2 is YSLEER. Here the CDR3 reads CASSQAPGESS.

In its sample, this clonotype was seen a few times. J is TRBJ2-1 and V is TRBV27; no clear D gene. This CDR3 is built from 18 residues. The ends were cut back, 5 bases at V and 0 bases at J, with 20 bases in the middle. CDR1 is MNHEY, CDR2 SMNVEV, per germline (reference sequence). The CDR3 spells CASSLRPLLTSSYNEQFF. CDR3 DNA sequence: TGTGCCAGCAGTCTAAGGCCACTACTCACGAGCTCCTACAATGAGCAGTTCTTC.

CDR3: CASSYPLAGGTDTQYF. In DNA, the CDR3 is TGTGCCAGCAGTTACCCGCTAGCGGGAGGCACAGATACGCAGTATTTT. The chain links TRBV6-2 or TRBV6-3 to TRBJ2-3, with 10 bases identical to TRBD2. This CDR3 has 16 residues. CDR1 and CDR2 (germline): MNHEY, SVGEGT. Germline trimming cut 2 bases from V and 1 base from J; bases unmatched to any gene: 3.

This clonotype was observed a few times. V and J are TRBV25-1 and TRBJ2-7; D is perhaps TRBD1 (6 bases). The ends were cut back, 0 bases at V and 0 bases at J, with 15 bases in the middle. Germline assignment: CDR1 MGHDK and CDR2 SYGVNS. This CDR3 region has 17 residues. The CDR3 region is CASSEYGWTARSYEQYF. CDR3 DNA sequence: TGTGCCAGCAGTGAATACGGCTGGACAGCACGCTCCTACGAGCAGTACTTC.

This clonotype was counted at least ten times. CDR3 sequence reads: CASVPRALSREQYF. The CDR3 DNA follows: TGTGCCAGTGTTCCCCGGGCCCTATCGAGGGAGCAGTACTTC. The genes are TRBV6-1 and TRBJ2-7; D is uncertain. CDR3 length: 14 amino acids. V gave up 9 bases and J gave up 7 bases, with 22 bases separating them. CDR1 is MNHNS and CDR2 is SASEGT in the germline V gene.

The chain combines TRBV20-1 with TRBJ1-1, with unresolved D. The CDR3 length is 17 residues. The germline V gene has CDR1 DFQATT and CDR2 SNEGSKA (reference sequence). The CDR3 bases are TGCTGCGCTAGAGGAGCCTTGTGGACCTCGACGAACACTGAAGCTTTCTTT. As protein: CCARGALWTSTNTEAFF.

This clonotype has only a few counts. The rearrangement links TRBV12-3 or TRBV12-4 to TRBJ1-1, with a possible D match to TRBD1 (5 bases). V was cut by 6 bases and J by 4 bases, with 15 bases left in between. The CDR3 contains 14 residues. The CDR3 spells CASSGGGPSTEAFF. The CDR3 region has the DNA TGTGCCAGCAGCGGGGGGGGTCCCAGCACTGAAGCTTTCTTT.

This clonotype has just a few counts. The rearrangement joins TRBV20-1 to TRBJ1-2; D ambiguous. The ends were cut back, 0 bases at V and 4 bases at J, with 18 bases in the middle. The CDR3 covers 16 residues. CDR1 DFQATT and CDR2 SNEGSKA come from the germline V gene (reference sequence). Here the CDR3 reads CSARDDVAAILYGYTF. The DNA of the CDR3 is TGCAGTGCTAGAGATGATGTGGCAGCAATACTCTATGGCTACACCTTC.

This clonotype has a count of ten or more. The chain joins TRBV18 to TRBJ2-7; 7 nucleotides align to TRBD1. V was pared by 6 bases and J by 3 bases, with 8 bases of the junction left unmatched. From germline, CDR1 is KGHSH and CDR2 LQKENI. This CDR3 contains 14 residues. CDR3 in amino acids: CASSAGTVNYEQYF. The CDR3 DNA sequence: TGTGCCAGCTCCGCCGGGACAGTTAACTACGAGCAGTACTTC.

This clonotype was seen repeatedly, ten times or more. The chain uses TRBV7-9 and TRBJ1-2; TRBD1 might be the D (5 bases). Trimming left V 5 bases short and J 1 base short, with 11 bases between. The CDR3 is 14 amino acids. The germline V gene encodes CDR1 SEHNR and CDR2 FQNEAQ (reference sequence). The CDR3 is CASSPGGGNYGYTF. The CDR3 bases are TGTGCCAGCAGCCCCGGCGGGGGTAACTATGGCTACACCTTC.

Only one count was recorded for this clonotype. This could be a read error, since a much larger clone is one nucleotide away. Since no conserved phenylalanine or tryptophan closes the CDR3, a read error is the likely cause. This rearrangement joins TRBV7-9 to TRBJ2-3; D tentatively fits TRBD1 or TRBD2 (5 bases each). The ends were cut back, 2 bases at V and 6 bases at J, with 12 bases in the middle. CDR1 is SEHNR, CDR2 FQNEAQ, per germline (reference sequence). This CDR3 comprises 14 residues. The CDR3 loop reads CASSLPGAADTQYL. CDR3 sequence (DNA): TGTGCCAGCAGCTTACCCGGGGCAGCGGATACGCAGTATTTA.

This clonotype appeared a few times. The chain has TRBV9 and TRBJ2-7; 11 positions agree with TRBD2. The CDR3 is 16 residues long. The germline CDR1 and CDR2 sequences are SGDLS and YYNGEE. After removal of 4 bases from V and 2 bases from J, the junction contained 8 bases not matched to a gene. This CDR3 reads CASSPRLAGNPYEQYF. The CDR3 region has the DNA TGTGCCAGCAGCCCCAGACTAGCGGGGAATCCCTACGAGCAGTACTTC.

This clonotype was seen repeatedly, ten times or more. V usage is TRBV28 and J usage is TRBJ2-7; 11 positions match TRBD2. The CDR3 runs 14 residues. From germline, CDR1 is MDHEN and CDR2 SYDVKM. V trimming: 5 bases; J trimming: 6 bases; junction bases outside the gene matches: 6. The CDR3 region has the DNA TGTGCCAGCAGTCTAACCGGGACTAGCGGCGAGCAGTACTTC. It yields the protein CASSLTGTSGEQYF.

J is TRBJ2-5 and V is TRBV28; tentative D call: TRBD2 (5 bases). The CDR3 consists of 14 residues. V was pared by 5 bases and J by 2 bases, with 12 bases between. The V gene's germline CDR1 is MDHEN and CDR2 SYDVKM. The CDR3 here is CASSPGSLQETQYF. CDR3 nucleotide sequence: TGTGCCAGCAGTCCGGGGAGTCTTCAAGAGACCCAGTACTTC.

The sample holds a few counts of this clonotype. J is TRBJ2-1 and V is TRBV5-1, with TRBD2 matching 11 bases. Germline loops: CDR1 SGHRS, CDR2 YFSETQ. Trimming took 1 base from V and 5 from J; bases not matched to a gene: 8. The CDR3 has 17 amino acids. The DNA of the CDR3 is TGCGCCAGCAGCTTGACTAGCGGGAGTCCCCTAAACAATGAGCAGTTCTTC. It yields the protein CASSLTSGSPLNNEQFF.

This clonotype has ten or more counts. The rearrangement joins TRBV6-5 to TRBJ2-1; TRBD1 aligns across 7 bases. Germline CDR1 and CDR2: MNHEY and SVGAGI. V dropped 5 bases and J dropped 5; count of bases not matched to a gene: 9. The CDR3 has 15 residues. The DNA of the CDR3 is TGTGCCAGCAGTACGGGACAGCGATTAGACAATGAGCAGTTCTTC. This gives the protein CASSTGQRLDNEQFF.